The table lists the clone carrying this T cell receptor beta chain with a count of one. Its specificity is unknown. The data stem from a study of early T cells in non-severe SARS-CoV-2 infection. Turning to the study itself: The study sequenced bulk RNA from unsorted whole blood, with chains unpaired.

Regarding the study as a whole: VDJdb-based annotation leaned toward anti-spike CD8 responses and missed private and CD4 specificities.

In the library, individual cDNA molecules carried attached unique molecular identifiers. A single record per CDR3 protein comes from TCRdb applying MiXCR to the 5' RACE reads. This table has roughly 80,000 distinct CDR3 sequences, 7.5% to 10% appearing once. The clonotype was recovered from an adult who was a healthcare worker with PCR-confirmed SARS-CoV-2 infection or an uninfected control (not recorded which). The specimen sequenced was whole blood.

In DNA, the CDR3 is TGTGCCAGCAGCAAACGAATCCCCAGCACCACTGAAGCTTTCTTT. As protein: CASSKRIPSTTEAFF. This chain uses TRBV21-1 with TRBJ1-1. TRBV21-1 is an annotated pseudogene. The CDR3 sequence is 15 residues long.